This is a list of T cell receptor beta chains from one sample in a study of CXCR3-negative and CXCR3-positive naive CD8 T cells. Following a re-call of the 5' RACE reads, TCRdb has one entry per CDR3 protein and lacks DNA. The table for this sample gives about 85,000 distinct CDR3 sequences. Sequenced material: naive CXCR3+ CD8+ T cells from blood. Receptors were obtained from a human donor in good health. Some clones in this sample may be carry-over from other donors' samples. The CDR3 runs from the conserved cysteine through the conserved F or W. Each record gives: J gene, CDR3 length, V gene, CDR3 protein.

J gene: TRBJ1-2
CDR3 length: 13
V gene: TRBV2
CDR3 protein: CASSSWTGDGYTF

J gene: TRBJ2-2
CDR3 length: 18
V gene: TRBV14
CDR3 protein: CASSQGLAGNWVNGELFF

J gene: TRBJ2-7
CDR3 length: 18
V gene: TRBV20-1
CDR3 protein: CSARGRSAGGSFVYEQYF

J gene: TRBJ1-1
CDR3 length: 16
V gene: TRBV7-9
CDR3 protein: CASSPTSGGLNTEAFF

J gene: TRBJ2-7
CDR3 length: 13
V gene: TRBV7-9
CDR3 protein: CASYSGGSYEQYF

J gene: TRBJ2-7
CDR3 length: 17
V gene: TRBV11-2
CDR3 protein: CASRLAGGPLSSYEQYF

J gene: TRBJ2-1
CDR3 length: 15
V gene: TRBV27
CDR3 protein: CASSLAQSLYNEQFF

J gene: TRBJ2-7
CDR3 length: 15
V gene: TRBV28
CDR3 protein: CASTPQDSPRDEQYF

J gene: TRBJ2-1
CDR3 length: 15
V gene: TRBV10-3
CDR3 protein: CAISDQLVLGNEQFF

J gene: TRBJ2-1
CDR3 length: 14
V gene: TRBV3-1
CDR3 protein: CASSWGGKWNEQFF

J gene: TRBJ2-1
CDR3 length: 15
V gene: TRBV5-1
CDR3 protein: CASSLRDRGENEQFF

J gene: TRBJ1-1
CDR3 length: 15
V gene: TRBV19
CDR3 protein: CASSPTGAMNTEAFF

J gene: TRBJ2-7
CDR3 length: 15
V gene: TRBV18
CDR3 protein: CASSPRTSGDYEQYF

J gene: TRBJ1-1
CDR3 length: 15
V gene: TRBV14
CDR3 protein: CASSQSQQGSTEAFF

J gene: TRBJ1-1
CDR3 length: 14
V gene: TRBV4-3
CDR3 protein: CASSQDRGNTEAFF

J gene: TRBJ2-7
CDR3 length: 16
V gene: TRBV28
CDR3 protein: CASSFVLAGEGHEQYF

J gene: TRBJ2-1
CDR3 length: 15
V gene: TRBV9
CDR3 protein: CASSVGENAYNEQFF

J gene: TRBJ2-3
CDR3 length: 14
V gene: TRBV6-4
CDR3 protein: CASSDSGETDTQYF

J gene: TRBJ2-1
CDR3 length: 12
V gene: TRBV5-1
CDR3 protein: CASSFSGNEQFF

J gene: TRBJ1-1
CDR3 length: 15
V gene: TRBV23-1
CDR3 protein: CASSHIDRLNTEAFF

J gene: TRBJ2-1
CDR3 length: 14
V gene: TRBV5-1
CDR3 protein: CASSGSGAYNEQFF

J gene: TRBJ2-3
CDR3 length: 20
V gene: TRBV28
CDR3 protein: CASSLSHGRAGQGKGDTQYF

J gene: TRBJ2-7
CDR3 length: 15
V gene: TRBV18
CDR3 protein: CASSPGQGGAYEQYF

J gene: TRBJ2-2
CDR3 length: 17
V gene: TRBV4-3
CDR3 protein: CASSQGLGQGKGGELFF

J gene: TRBJ1-4
CDR3 length: 13
V gene: TRBV28
CDR3 protein: CASREITNEKLFF

J gene: TRBJ2-1
CDR3 length: 13
V gene: TRBV18
CDR3 protein: CASSPGTDNEQFF

J gene: TRBJ1-2
CDR3 length: 15
V gene: TRBV6-5
CDR3 protein: CASSYSGGGAIGYTF

J gene: TRBJ1-1
CDR3 length: 14
V gene: TRBV20-1
CDR3 protein: CSARGQGGDTEAFF

J gene: TRBJ2-1
CDR3 length: 14
V gene: TRBV7-9
CDR3 protein: CASSLFGTANEQFF

J gene: TRBJ2-3
CDR3 length: 19
V gene: TRBV28
CDR3 protein: CASSRRTGRTSGSTDTQYF

J gene: TRBJ1-1
CDR3 length: 17
V gene: TRBV25-1
CDR3 protein: CASSEYFTQGWNTEAFF

J gene: TRBJ1-2
CDR3 length: 13
V gene: TRBV7-6
CDR3 protein: CASSIGEGYGYTF

J gene: TRBJ2-1
CDR3 length: 14
V gene: TRBV10-1
CDR3 protein: CASSYDRVYNEQFF

J gene: TRBJ1-2
CDR3 length: 11
V gene: TRBV7-9
CDR3 protein: CASSFDYGYTF

J gene: TRBJ2-3
CDR3 length: 14
V gene: TRBV5-1
CDR3 protein: CASSLLGHTDTQYF

J gene: TRBJ1-5
CDR3 length: 17
V gene: TRBV9
CDR3 protein: CASSVTGSRAINQPQHF

J gene: TRBJ2-7
CDR3 length: 12
V gene: TRBV5-1
CDR3 protein: CASRKGANEQYF

J gene: TRBJ2-3
CDR3 length: 12
V gene: TRBV29-1
CDR3 protein: CSVPKLTDTQYF

J gene: TRBJ2-1
CDR3 length: 14
V gene: TRBV4-2
CDR3 protein: CASSLGEGRNEQFF

J gene: TRBJ2-2
CDR3 length: 12
V gene: TRBV29-1
CDR3 protein: CSVVPVTGELFF

J gene: TRBJ2-5
CDR3 length: 19
V gene: TRBV4-3
CDR3 protein: CASSRGPRTGGEYGETQYF

J gene: TRBJ2-7
CDR3 length: 14
V gene: TRBV28
CDR3 protein: CASSLVFDAYEQYF

J gene: TRBJ1-2
CDR3 length: 15
V gene: TRBV5-1
CDR3 protein: CASSLGWTGNYGYTF

J gene: TRBJ1-1
CDR3 length: 13
V gene: TRBV7-2
CDR3 protein: CASSLESNTEAFF

J gene: TRBJ2-5
CDR3 length: 14
V gene: TRBV28
CDR3 protein: CASSLGRGLETQYF

J gene: TRBJ2-1
CDR3 length: 16
V gene: TRBV6-5
CDR3 protein: CASSLSGSRAHNEQVF

J gene: TRBJ1-6
CDR3 length: 18
V gene: TRBV28
CDR3 protein: CASSLAGTGSSYNSPLHF

J gene: TRBJ1-2
CDR3 length: 16
V gene: TRBV14
CDR3 protein: CASSQEQALTNYGYTF

J gene: TRBJ2-1
CDR3 length: 12
V gene: TRBV19
CDR3 protein: CASSIPRNEQFF

J gene: TRBJ2-3
CDR3 length: 14
V gene: TRBV30
CDR3 protein: CAWMAFEGTDTQYF

J gene: TRBJ2-2
CDR3 length: 14
V gene: TRBV27
CDR3 protein: CASSFPGEHRELFF

J gene: TRBJ2-7
CDR3 length: 14
V gene: TRBV20-1
CDR3 protein: CSAQRTSGAYEQYF

J gene: TRBJ1-6
CDR3 length: 15
V gene: TRBV7-6
CDR3 protein: CASSPSSGPNSPLHF

J gene: TRBJ2-7
CDR3 length: 13
V gene: TRBV7-9
CDR3 protein: CASSPRDRGEQYF

J gene: TRBJ2-5
CDR3 length: 15
V gene: TRBV12-3/TRBV12-4
CDR3 protein: CASGRGGRMQETQYF